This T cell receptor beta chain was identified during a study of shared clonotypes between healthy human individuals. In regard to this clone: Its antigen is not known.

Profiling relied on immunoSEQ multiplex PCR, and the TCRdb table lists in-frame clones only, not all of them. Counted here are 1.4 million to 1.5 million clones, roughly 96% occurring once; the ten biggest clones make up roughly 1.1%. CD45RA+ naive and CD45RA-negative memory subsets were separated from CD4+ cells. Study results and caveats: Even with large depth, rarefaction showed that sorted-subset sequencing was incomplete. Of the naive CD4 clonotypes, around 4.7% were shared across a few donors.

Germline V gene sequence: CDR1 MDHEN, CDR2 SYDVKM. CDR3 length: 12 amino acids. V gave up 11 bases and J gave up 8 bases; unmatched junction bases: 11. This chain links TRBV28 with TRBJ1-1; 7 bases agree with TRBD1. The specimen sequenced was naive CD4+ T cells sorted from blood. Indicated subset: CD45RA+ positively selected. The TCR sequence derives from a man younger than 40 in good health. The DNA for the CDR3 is TGTGCCGCAACACAGGGGCTACTAGAAGCTTTCTTT. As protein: CAATQGLLEAFF. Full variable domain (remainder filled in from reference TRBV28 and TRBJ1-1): DVKVTQSSRYLVKRTGEKVFLECVQDMDHENMFWYRQDPGLGLRLIYFSYDVKMKEKGDIPEGYSVSREKKERFSLILESASTNQTSMYLCAATQGLLEAFFGQGTRLTVV.